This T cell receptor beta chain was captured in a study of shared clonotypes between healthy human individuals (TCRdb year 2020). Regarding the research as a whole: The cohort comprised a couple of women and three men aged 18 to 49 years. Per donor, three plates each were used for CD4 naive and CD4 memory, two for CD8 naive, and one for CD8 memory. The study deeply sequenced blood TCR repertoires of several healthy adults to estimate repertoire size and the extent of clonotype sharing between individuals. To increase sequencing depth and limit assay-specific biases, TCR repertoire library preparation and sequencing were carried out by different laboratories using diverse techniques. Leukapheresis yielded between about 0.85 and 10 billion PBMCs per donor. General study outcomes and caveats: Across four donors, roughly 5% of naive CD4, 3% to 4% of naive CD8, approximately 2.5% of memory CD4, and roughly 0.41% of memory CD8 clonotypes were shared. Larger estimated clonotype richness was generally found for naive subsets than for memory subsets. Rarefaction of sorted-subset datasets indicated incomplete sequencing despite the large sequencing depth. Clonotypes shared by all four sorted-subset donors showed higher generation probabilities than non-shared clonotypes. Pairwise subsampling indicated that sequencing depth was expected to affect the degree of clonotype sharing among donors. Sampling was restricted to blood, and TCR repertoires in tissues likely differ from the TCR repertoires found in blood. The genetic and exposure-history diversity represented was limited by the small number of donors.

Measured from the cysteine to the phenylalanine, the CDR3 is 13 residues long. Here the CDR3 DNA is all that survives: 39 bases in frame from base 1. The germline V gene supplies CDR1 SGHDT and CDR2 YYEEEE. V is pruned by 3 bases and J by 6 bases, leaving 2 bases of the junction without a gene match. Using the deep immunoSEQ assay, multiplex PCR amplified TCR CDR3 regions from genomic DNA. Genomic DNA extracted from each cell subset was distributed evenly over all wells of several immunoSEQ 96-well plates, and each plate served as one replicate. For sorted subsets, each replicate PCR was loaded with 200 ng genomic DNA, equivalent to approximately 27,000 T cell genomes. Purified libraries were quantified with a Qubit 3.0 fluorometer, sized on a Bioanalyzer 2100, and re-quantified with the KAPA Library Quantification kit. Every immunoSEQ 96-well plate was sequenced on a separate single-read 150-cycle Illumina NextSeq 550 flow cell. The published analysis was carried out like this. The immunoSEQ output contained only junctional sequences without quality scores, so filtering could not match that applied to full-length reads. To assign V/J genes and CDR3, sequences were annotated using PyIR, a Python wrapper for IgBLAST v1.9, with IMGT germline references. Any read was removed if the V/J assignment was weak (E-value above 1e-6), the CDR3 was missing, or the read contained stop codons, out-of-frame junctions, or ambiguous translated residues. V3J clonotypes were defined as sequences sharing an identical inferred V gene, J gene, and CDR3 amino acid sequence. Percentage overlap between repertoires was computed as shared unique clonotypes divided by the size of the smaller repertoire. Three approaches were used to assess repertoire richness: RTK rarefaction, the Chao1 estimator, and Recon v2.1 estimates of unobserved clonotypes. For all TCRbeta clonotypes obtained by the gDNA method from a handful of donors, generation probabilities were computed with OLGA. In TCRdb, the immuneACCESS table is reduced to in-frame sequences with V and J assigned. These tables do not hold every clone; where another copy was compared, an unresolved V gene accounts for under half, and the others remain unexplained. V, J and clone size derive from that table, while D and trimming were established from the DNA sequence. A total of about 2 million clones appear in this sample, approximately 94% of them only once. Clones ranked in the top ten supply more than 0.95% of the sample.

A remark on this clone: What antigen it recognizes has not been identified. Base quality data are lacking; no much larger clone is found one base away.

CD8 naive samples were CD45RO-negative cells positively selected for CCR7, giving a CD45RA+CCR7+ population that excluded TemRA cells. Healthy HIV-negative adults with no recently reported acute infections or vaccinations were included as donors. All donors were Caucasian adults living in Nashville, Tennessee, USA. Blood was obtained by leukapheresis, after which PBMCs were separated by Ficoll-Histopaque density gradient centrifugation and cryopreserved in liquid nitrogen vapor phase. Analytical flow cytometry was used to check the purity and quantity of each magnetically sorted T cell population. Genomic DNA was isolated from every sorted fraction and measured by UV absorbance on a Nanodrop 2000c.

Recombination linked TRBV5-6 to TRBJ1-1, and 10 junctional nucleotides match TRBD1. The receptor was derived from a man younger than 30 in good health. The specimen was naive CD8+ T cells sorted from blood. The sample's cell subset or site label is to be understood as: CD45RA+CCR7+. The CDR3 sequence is CASSWDRGAEAFF. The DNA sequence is TGTGCCAGCAGCTGGGACAGGGGCGCTGAAGCTTTCTTT.